This record covers a single TCR beta chain. The CDR3 has 13 amino acids. Per the germline V gene, CDR1 is SEHNR and CDR2 is FQNEAQ (reference sequence). V lost 5 bases to trimming and J lost 4 bases; unmatched junction nucleotides: 2. The data stem from a study of T cell changes during pregnancy in multiple sclerosis. Method: immunoSEQ multiplex PCR; TCRdb's copy keeps in-frame clones and lacks some. The table lists more than 65,000 clones, around nine tenths of them singletons, with 0.43% in the top ten. The chain combines TRBV7-9 with TRBJ2-1, with 7 bases matching TRBD2. This clonotype was sampled from a female donor with multiple sclerosis, enrolled in a pregnancy study. Sequencing was performed on CD4+ T cells from peripheral blood mononuclear cells, taken before pregnancy. This CDR3 is CASSPGGYNEQFF. The CDR3 DNA reads TGTGCCAGCAGCCCCGGGGGGTACAATGAGCAGTTCTTC. Full variable domain (rest looked up from reference TRBV7-9 and TRBJ2-1): DTGVSQNPRHKITKRGQNVTFRCDPISEHNRLYWYRQTLGQGPEFLTYFQNEAQLEKSRLLSDRFSAERPKGSFSTLEIQRTEQGDSAMYLCASSPGGYNEQFFGPGTRLTVL.